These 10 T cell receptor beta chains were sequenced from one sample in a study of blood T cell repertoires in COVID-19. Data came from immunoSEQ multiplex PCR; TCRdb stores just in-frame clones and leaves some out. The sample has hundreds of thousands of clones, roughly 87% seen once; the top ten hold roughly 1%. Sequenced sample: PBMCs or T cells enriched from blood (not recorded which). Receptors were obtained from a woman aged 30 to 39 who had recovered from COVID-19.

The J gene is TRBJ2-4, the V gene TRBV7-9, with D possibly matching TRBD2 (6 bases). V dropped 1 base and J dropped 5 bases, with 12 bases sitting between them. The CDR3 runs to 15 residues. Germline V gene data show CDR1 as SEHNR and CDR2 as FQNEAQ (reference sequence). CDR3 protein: CASSLVGGDQNIQYF. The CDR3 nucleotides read TGTGCCAGCAGCTTAGTGGGCGGGGACCAAAACATTCAGTACTTC.

CDR3 sequence: CASSMGQSTDTQYF. The CDR3 region has the DNA TGTGCCAGCAGCATGGGACAGAGCACAGATACGCAGTATTTT. V gene TRBV7-2 combines with J gene TRBJ2-3; 7 bases are shared with TRBD1. The CDR3 is 14 amino acids. Germline V lookup: CDR1 SGHTA, CDR2 FQGNSA. V trimming: 5 bases; J trimming: 0 bases; junction bases outside the gene matches: 2.

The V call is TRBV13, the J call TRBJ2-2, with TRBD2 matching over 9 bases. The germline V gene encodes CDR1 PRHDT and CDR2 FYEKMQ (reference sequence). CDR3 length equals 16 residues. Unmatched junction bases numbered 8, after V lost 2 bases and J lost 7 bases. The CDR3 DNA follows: TGTGCCAGCAGCTTACAGCGGGGGGCCGGAGGCGGGGAGCTGTTTTTT. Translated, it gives CASSLQRGAGGGELFF.

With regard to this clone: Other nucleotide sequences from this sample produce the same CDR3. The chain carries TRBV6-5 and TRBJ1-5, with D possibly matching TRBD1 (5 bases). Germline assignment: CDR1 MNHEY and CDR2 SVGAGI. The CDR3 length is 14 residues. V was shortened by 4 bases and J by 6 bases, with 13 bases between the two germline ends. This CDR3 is CASSSTGGGQPQHF. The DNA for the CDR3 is TGTGCCAGCAGTTCCACGGGGGGGGGTCAGCCCCAGCATTTT.

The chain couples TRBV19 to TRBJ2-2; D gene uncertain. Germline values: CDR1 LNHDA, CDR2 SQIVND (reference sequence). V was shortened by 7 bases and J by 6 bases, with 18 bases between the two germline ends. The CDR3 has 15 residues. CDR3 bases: TGTGCCAGTATCCACGACTCTTCCGGATCCGGGGAGCTGTTTTTT. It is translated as CASIHDSSGSGELFF.

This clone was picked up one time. The CDR3 sequence: CASRDDRGGVVFSYEQYF. The CDR3 nucleotides read TGCGCCAGCAGGGACGACAGGGGCGGCGTGGTGTTCTCCTACGAGCAGTACTTC. The chain uses TRBV5-1 and TRBJ2-7; 8 bases are a match to TRBD1. The germline V gene encodes CDR1 SGHRS and CDR2 YFSETQ. The V gene end was trimmed by 5 bases and the J gene end by 0 bases; junction bases not matched to a gene: 16. The CDR3 consists of 18 residues.

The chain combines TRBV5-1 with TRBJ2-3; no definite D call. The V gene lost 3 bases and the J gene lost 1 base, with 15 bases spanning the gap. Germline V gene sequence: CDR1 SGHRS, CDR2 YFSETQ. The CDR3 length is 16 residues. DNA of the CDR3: TGCGCCAGCAGCTCTCTAGTAGGTCGGGGCACAGATACGCAGTATTTT. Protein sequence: CASSSLVGRGTDTQYF. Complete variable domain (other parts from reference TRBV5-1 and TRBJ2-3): KAGVTQTPRYLIKTRGQQVTLSCSPISGHRSVSWYQQTPGQGLQFLFEYFSETQRNKGNFPGRFSGRQFSNSRSEMNVSTLELGDSALYLCASSSLVGRGTDTQYFGPGTRLTVL.

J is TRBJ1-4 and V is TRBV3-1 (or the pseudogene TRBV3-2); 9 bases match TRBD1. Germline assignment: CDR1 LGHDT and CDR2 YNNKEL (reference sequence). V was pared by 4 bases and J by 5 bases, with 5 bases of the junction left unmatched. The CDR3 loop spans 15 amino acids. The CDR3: CASSLTGGYNEKLFF. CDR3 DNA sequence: TGTGCCAGCAGCCTTACAGGGGGCTACAATGAAAAACTGTTTTTT.

Written as DNA, the CDR3 is TGTGCCAGCAGTCCTCCGGGACTGGGCAACACTGAAGCTTTCTTT. This codes for CASSPPGLGNTEAFF. This chain connects TRBV27 to TRBJ1-1; weak D call: TRBD1 (5 bases). This CDR3 has 15 amino acids. Trimming removed 5 bases from V and 2 bases from J, with 15 bases in between. Germline CDR1 reads MNHEY; CDR2 reads SMNVEV (reference sequence).

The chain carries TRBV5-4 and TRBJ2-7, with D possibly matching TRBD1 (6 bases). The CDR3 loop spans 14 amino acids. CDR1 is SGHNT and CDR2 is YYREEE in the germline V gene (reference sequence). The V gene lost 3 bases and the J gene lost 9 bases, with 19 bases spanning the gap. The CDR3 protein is CASSYEAGAGLQYF. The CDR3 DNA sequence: TGTGCCAGCAGCTACGAGGCAGGGGCGGGTTTGCAGTACTTC.